This TCR beta chain was found in a study of OX40 agonist ivuxolimab in advanced cancers. Study-level points and caveats: Among the least clonally expanded were partial responders at 0.1-3.0 mg/kg.

The repertoire was sequenced with immunoSEQ multiplex PCR; TCRdb's copy has only in-frame clones and lacks some. The sample consists of 15,000 to 25,000 clones, 77% of them appearing once. Turning to this clone: Its antigen is as yet unknown.

Germline-derived CDR1 and CDR2 are MNHEY and SMNVEV (reference sequence). V was clipped by 7 bases and J by 6 bases, with 8 bases between them. The CDR3 totals 11 residues. This sample comprised CD4+ or CD8+ T cells sorted from blood, obtained in a trial of the OX40 agonist ivuxolimab. The rearrangement uses TRBV27 and TRBJ2-3; unclear D gene. The TCR originated in an adult with an advanced solid tumor such as melanoma, head and neck, liver or kidney cancer. This chain's CDR3 is CASTMSDTQYF. The CDR3 DNA reads as TGTGCCAGCACCATGTCGGATACGCAGTATTTT.